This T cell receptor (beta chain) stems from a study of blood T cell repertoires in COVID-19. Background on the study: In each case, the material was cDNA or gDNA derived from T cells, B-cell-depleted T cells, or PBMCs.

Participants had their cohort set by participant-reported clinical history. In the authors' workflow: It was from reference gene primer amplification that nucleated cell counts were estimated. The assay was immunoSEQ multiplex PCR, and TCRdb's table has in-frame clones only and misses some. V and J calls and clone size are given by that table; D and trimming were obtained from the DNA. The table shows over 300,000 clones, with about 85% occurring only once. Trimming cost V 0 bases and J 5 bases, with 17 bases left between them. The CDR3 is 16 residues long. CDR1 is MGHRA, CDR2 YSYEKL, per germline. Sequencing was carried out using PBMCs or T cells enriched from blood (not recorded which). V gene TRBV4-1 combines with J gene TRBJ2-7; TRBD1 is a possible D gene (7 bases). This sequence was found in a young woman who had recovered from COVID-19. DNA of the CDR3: TGCGCCAGCAGCCAAGAATGGGGGGACAGTAGGGACGAGCAGTACTTC. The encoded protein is CASSQEWGDSRDEQYF.